This T cell receptor beta chain was sequenced during a study of identifying expanded T cells in peripheral blood. This table comes from immunoSEQ multiplex PCR, and its TCRdb copy is limited to in-frame clones, with some not included. The table lists more than 85,000 clones, less than 90% of them singletons. Material: blood. This TCR came from a person aged 18 to 75 in good health.

The CDR3 DNA is TGTGCCAGCAGCTTAAGCCCAGCGGAGAGCTCCTACAATGAGCAGTTCTTC. Translating it yields CASSLSPAESSYNEQFF. This chain uses TRBV7-2 with TRBJ2-1; maybe TRBD2 (5 bases). The V and J ends lost 2 bases and 0 bases respectively, with 14 bases between them. CDR1 is SGHTA and CDR2 is FQGNSA in the germline V gene. This CDR3 is 17 amino acids long.